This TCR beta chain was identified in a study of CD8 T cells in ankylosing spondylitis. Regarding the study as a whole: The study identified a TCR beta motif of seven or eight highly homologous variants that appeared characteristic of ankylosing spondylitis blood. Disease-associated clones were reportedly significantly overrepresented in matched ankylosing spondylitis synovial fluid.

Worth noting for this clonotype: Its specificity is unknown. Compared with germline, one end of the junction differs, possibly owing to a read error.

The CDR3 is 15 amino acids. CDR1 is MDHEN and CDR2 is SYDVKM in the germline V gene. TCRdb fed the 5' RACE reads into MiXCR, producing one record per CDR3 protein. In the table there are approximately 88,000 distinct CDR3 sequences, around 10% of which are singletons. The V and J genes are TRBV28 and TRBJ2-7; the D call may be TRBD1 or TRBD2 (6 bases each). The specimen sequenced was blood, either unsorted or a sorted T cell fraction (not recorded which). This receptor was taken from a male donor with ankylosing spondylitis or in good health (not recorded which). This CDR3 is CASSFRGGPVYEQHF. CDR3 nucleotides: TGTGCCAGCAGTTTTAGAGGGGGGCCCGTCTACGAGCAGCACTTC.